This TCR beta chain appears in the sequencing data of a study of CD8+ T cells in alopecia areata. Study background: Patients given treatment had severity scored by the percentage of scalp area affected.

Note on this clone: Its specificity is unknown.

Treatment in this sample: oral pan-JAK inhibitor, 5-10 mg twice daily. cDNA serving as the sequencing template came from extracted, reverse transcribed RNA. Profiled with immunoSEQ multiplex PCR; TCRdb holds only in-frame clones, not every one. Found here are 180,000 or so clones, roughly half of them singletons; the top ten hold roughly 9.1%. General observations from the study: Affected lesional scalp, above all in alopecia totalis/universalis, was more clonal than normal scalp. For baseline CD8+ expansion, any link to response stays uncertain with one nonresponder.

This CDR3 has 12 residues. Germline V CDR1 and CDR2: SGHRS, YFSETQ. Deletions cut 2 bases from V and 7 bases from J, with 10 bases between. This chain joins TRBV5-1 and TRBJ2-7; a possible D gene is TRBD1 (5 bases). The material was CD8+ T cells sorted from blood, obtained around week 54, from a patient treated with tofacitinib. The TCR was taken from a human donor with alopecia areata. CDR3: CASSFDSREQYF. CDR3 nucleotides: TGCGCCAGCAGCTTTGACAGTAGGGAGCAGTACTTC.